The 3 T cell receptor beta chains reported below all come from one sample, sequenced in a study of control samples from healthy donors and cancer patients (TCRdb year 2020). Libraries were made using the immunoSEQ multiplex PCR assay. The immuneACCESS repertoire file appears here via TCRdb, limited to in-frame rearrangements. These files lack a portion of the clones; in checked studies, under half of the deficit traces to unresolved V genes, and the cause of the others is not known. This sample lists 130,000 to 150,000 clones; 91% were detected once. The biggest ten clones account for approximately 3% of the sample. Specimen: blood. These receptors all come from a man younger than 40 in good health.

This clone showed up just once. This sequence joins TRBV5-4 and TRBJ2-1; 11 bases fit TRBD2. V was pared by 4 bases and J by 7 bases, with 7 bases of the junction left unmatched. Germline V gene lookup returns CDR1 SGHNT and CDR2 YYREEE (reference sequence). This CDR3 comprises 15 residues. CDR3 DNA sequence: TGTGCCAGCAGCCTTGGGACTAGCGGACGTAATGAGCAGTTCTTC. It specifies CASSLGTSGRNEQFF.

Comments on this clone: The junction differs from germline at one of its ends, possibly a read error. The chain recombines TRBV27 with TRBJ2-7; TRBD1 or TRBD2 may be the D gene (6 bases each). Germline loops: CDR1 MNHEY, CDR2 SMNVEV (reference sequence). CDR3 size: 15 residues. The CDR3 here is CAGSWGRGPSYEQYF. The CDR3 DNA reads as TGTGCCGGCAGTTGGGGGCGGGGACCCTCCTACGAGCAGTACTTC.

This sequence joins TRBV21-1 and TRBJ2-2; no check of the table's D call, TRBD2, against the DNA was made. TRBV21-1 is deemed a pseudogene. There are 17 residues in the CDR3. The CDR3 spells CASSNLTRPSNTGELFF. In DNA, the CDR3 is TGTGCCAGCAGCAACTTGACTCGACCCTCGAACACCGGGGAGCTGTTTTTT.